Reported below is one T cell receptor beta chain. Per germline, CDR1 KGHSH and CDR2 LQKENI. V was clipped by 6 bases and J by 4 bases, with 13 bases between them. CDR3 length: 14 amino acids. This sample stems from a study of shared clonotypes between healthy human individuals. This table comes from immunoSEQ multiplex PCR, and its TCRdb copy is limited to in-frame clones, with some not included. The sample shows some 1,600,000 clones, 95% to 99% of them seen only once. V is TRBV18 and J is TRBJ1-3, with a possible D match to TRBD1 (5 bases). The source is a man under 40 in good health. The source material was naive CD4+ T cells sorted from blood. As to subset: CD45RA+ positively selected. For the CDR3, the DNA is TGTGCCAGCTCCCCTTTTGACAGAGGAAACACCATATATTTT. Its translation is CASSPFDRGNTIYF.